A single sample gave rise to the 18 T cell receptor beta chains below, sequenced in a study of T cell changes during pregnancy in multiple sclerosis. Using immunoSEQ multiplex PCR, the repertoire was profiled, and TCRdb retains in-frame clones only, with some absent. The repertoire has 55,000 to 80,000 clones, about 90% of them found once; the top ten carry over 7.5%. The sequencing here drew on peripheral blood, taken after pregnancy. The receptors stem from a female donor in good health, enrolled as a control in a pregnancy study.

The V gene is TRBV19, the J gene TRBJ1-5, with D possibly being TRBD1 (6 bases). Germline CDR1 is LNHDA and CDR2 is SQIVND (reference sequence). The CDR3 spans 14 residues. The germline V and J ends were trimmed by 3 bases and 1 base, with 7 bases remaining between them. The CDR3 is CASSIGQSNQPQHF. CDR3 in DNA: TGTGCCAGTAGTATCGGACAGAGCAATCAGCCCCAGCATTTT.

CDR3 nucleotide sequence: TGTGCCAGCAGTCCTTCTGCGGGGTCTCGTGGCTACACCTTC. Encoded protein: CASSPSAGSRGYTF. The J gene is TRBJ1-2, the V gene TRBV6-1; D is uncertain. The CDR3 covers 14 residues. Germline CDR1 is MNHNS and CDR2 is SASEGT. Trimming pared 5 bases from V and 7 bases from J, leaving 17 bases between.

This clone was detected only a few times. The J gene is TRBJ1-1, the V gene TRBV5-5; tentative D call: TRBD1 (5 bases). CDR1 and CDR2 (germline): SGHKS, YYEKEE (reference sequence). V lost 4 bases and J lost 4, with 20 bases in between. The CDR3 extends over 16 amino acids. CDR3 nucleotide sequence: TGTGCCAGCAGCCAGGGAGTCGGCGGGGGTGGCACTGAAGCTTTCTTT. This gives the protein CASSQGVGGGGTEAFF.

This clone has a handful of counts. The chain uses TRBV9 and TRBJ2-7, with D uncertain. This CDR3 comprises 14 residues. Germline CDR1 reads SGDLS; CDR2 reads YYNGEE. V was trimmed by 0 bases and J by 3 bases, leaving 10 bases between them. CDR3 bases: TGTGCCAGCAGCGTAGCTGGCACCTTCTACGAGCAGTACTTC. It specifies CASSVAGTFYEQYF.

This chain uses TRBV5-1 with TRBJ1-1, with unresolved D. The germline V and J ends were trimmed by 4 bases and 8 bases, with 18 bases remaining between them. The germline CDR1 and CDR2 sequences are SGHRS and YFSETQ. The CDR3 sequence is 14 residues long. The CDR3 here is CASSLADSGAEAFF. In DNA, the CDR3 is TGCGCCAGCAGCCTTGCGGACTCAGGTGCAGAAGCTTTCTTT.

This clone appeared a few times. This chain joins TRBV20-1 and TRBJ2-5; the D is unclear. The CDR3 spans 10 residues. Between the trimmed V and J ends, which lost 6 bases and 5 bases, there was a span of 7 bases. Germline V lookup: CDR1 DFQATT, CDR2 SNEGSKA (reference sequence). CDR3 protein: CSAKRETQYF. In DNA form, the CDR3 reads TGCAGTGCCAAACGGGAGACCCAGTACTTC.

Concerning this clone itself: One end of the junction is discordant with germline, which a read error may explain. The CDR3 here is CASSQDQVVTPSNF. CDR3 DNA sequence: TGTGCCAGCAGCCAAGATCAGGTCGTAACCCCGTCGAACTTC. This chain connects TRBV4-2 to TRBJ2-5; D gene uncertain. Per germline, CDR1 LGHNA and CDR2 YNFKEQ. The CDR3 is made up of 14 amino acids.

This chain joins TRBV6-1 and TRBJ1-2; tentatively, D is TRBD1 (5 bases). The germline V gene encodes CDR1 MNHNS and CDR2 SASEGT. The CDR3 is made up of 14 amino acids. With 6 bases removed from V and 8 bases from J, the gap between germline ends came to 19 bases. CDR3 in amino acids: CASRGAPFSSGYTF. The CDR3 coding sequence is TGTGCCAGCAGAGGGGCACCCTTTTCCTCGGGCTACACCTTC.

The DNA for the CDR3 is TGTGCCGTCGGCGCGGGTCGCGAGCGCACCGGGGAGCTGTTTTTT. Its protein product is CAVGAGRERTGELFF. The chain uses TRBV2 and TRBJ2-2; D is perhaps TRBD2 (5 bases). CDR1 is SNHLY, CDR2 FYNNEI, per germline. V was pared by 11 bases and J by 4 bases, with 20 bases between. CDR3 size: 15 residues.

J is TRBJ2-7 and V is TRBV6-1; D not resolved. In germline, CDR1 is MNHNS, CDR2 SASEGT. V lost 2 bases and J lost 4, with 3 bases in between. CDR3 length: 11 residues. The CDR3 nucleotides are TGTGCCAGCAGTGAACAGTACGAGCAGTACTTC. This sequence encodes CASSEQYEQYF.

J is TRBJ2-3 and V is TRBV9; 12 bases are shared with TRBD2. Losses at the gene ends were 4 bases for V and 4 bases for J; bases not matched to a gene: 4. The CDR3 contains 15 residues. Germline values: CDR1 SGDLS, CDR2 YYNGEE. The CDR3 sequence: CASSSRLAGADTQYF. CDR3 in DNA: TGTGCCAGCAGCTCCCGACTAGCGGGAGCAGATACGCAGTATTTT.

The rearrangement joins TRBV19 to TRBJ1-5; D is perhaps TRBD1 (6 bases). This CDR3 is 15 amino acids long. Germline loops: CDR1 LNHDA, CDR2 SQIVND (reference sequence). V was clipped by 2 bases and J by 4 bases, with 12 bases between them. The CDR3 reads CASSITGGENQPQHF. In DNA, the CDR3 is TGTGCCAGTAGTATAACGGGGGGCGAAAATCAGCCCCAGCATTTT.

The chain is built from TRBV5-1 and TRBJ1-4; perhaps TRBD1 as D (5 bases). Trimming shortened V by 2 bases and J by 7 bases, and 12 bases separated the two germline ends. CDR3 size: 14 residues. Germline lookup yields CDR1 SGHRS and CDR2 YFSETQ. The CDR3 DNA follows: TGCGCCAGCAGCTTTGCGACAGCGGGTGAAAAACTGTTTTTT. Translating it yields CASSFATAGEKLFF.

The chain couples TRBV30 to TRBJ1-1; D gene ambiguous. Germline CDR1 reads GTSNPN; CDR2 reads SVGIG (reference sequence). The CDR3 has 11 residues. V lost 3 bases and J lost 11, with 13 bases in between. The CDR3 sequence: CAWRAPVEAFF. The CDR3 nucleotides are TGTGCCTGGAGAGCGCCGGTTGAGGCTTTCTTT.

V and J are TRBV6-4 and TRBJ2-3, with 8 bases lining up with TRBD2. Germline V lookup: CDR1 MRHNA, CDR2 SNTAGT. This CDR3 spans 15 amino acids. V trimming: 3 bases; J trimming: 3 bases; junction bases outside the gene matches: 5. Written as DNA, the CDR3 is TGTGCCAGCAGTGAGGTAGCGGGGACTACAGATACGCAGTATTTT. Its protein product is CASSEVAGTTDTQYF.

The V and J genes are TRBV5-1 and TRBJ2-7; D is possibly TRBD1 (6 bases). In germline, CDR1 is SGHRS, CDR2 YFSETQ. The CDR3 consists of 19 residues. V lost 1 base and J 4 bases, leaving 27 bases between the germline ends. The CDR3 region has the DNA TGCGCCAGCAGCTTGAACCCTCGTGGACAGAGGGGGAAAGTTTACGAGCAGTACTTC. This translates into CASSLNPRGQRGKVYEQYF.

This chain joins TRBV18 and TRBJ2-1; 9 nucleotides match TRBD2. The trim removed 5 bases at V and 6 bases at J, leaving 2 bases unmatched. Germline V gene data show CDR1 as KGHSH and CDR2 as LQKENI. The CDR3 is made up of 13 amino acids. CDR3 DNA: TGTGCCAGCTCAGCTAGCGGGGTCAATGAGCAGTTCTTC. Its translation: CASSASGVNEQFF.

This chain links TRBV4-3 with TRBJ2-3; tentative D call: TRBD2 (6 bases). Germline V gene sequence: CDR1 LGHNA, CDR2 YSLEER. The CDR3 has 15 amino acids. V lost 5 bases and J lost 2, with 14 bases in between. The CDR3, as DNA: TGCGCCAGCAGCTTTCGGGACTCCATCACAGATACGCAGTATTTT. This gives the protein CASSFRDSITDTQYF.